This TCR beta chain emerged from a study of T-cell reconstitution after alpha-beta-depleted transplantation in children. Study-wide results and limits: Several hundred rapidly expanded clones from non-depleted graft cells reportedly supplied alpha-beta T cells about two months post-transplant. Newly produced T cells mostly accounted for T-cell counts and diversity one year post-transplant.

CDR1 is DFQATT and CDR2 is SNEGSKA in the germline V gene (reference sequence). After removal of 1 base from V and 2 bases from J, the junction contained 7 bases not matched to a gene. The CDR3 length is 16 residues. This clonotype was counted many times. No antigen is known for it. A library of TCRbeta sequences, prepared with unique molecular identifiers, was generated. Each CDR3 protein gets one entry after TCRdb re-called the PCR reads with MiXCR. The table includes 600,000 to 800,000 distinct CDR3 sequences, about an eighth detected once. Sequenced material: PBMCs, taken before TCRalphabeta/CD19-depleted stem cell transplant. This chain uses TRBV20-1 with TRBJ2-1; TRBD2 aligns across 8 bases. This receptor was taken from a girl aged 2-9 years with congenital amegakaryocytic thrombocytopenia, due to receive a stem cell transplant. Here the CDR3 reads CSARVDAGGPYNEQFF. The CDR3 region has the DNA TGCAGTGCTAGAGTCGATGCGGGAGGACCCTACAATGAGCAGTTCTTC.